This T cell receptor (beta chain) was captured in a study of shared clonotypes between healthy human individuals. Every one of the donors was a Caucasian adult that lived in Nashville, Tennessee. General study findings and limits: Investigators expected sequencing depth to affect clonotype sharing among donors.

Method: immunoSEQ multiplex PCR; TCRdb's copy keeps in-frame clones and lacks some. This sample has 450,000 to 500,000 clones, with roughly 80% found just once. In regard to this clone: What it binds is not known.

The CDR3 sequence is 16 residues long. Germline-derived CDR1 and CDR2 are WNHNN and SYGVQD (reference sequence). V dropped 5 bases and J dropped 1 base, with 17 bases sitting between them. This receptor was identified in a woman in her 40s in good health. Some clones in this sample may be carry-over from other donors' samples. Sequencing was carried out using PBMCs. This chain links TRBV10-1 with TRBJ1-2; D gene unclear. The CDR3 sequence is CASSSHLQAVNYGYTF. In DNA, the CDR3 is TGCGCCAGCAGTTCCCACCTTCAGGCCGTTAACTATGGCTACACCTTC.